This passage covers 13 T cell receptor beta chains from one sample sequenced in a study of blood T cell repertoires in COVID-19. Assay: immunoSEQ multiplex PCR; the TCRdb copy retains only in-frame clones and omits some. This table has under 250,000 clones, more than 75% appearing once. Sequencing was done on a sample of peripheral blood. Source of these receptors: an elderly man with acute or convalescent COVID-19.

This chain links TRBV18 with TRBJ2-2; no reliable D call. The germline CDR1 and CDR2 sequences are KGHSH and LQKENI. The CDR3 is made up of 15 amino acids. V lost 5 bases, J lost 1 base, and 11 bases lay in between. The CDR3 DNA follows: TGTGCCAGCTCATTACCCAACAGGAACACCGGGGAGCTGTTTTTT. Translating gives CASSLPNRNTGELFF.

This chain uses TRBV5-1 with TRBJ1-2, with D maybe TRBD1 (5 bases). Germline lookup yields CDR1 SGHRS and CDR2 YFSETQ. The V and J ends lost 7 bases and 2 bases respectively, with 15 bases between them. The CDR3 contains 14 residues. CDR3 region: CASRYRGENYGYTF. The CDR3 DNA is TGCGCCAGCCGATACCGGGGGGAGAACTATGGCTACACCTTC.

The chain is built from TRBV7-2 and TRBJ1-4; TRBD1 agrees at 7 bases. The CDR3 covers 15 residues. The germline V gene encodes CDR1 SGHTA and CDR2 FQGNSA. V lost 4 bases to trimming and J lost 0 bases; unmatched junction nucleotides: 2. The CDR3 nucleotides are TGTGCCAGCAGCTCAGGGACAGCAACTAATGAAAAACTGTTTTTT. It translates to CASSSGTATNEKLFF.

About this clone itself: Mismatch with germline at one junction end may stem from a read error. J is TRBJ1-4 and V is TRBV19; 9 nucleotides match TRBD1. Germline-derived CDR1 and CDR2 are LNHDA and SQIVND (reference sequence). This CDR3 contains 15 residues. The CDR3 is CASSISGTGNGKLFF. Written as DNA, the CDR3 is TGTGCCAGTAGTATTAGCGGGACAGGGAATGGAAAACTGTTTTTT.

The chain uses TRBV28 and TRBJ1-1, with 10 bases lining up with TRBD1. Germline V gives CDR1 MDHEN, CDR2 SYDVKM. The CDR3 consists of 14 residues. V was pared by 5 bases and J by 4 bases, with 4 bases of the junction left unmatched. For the CDR3, the DNA is TGTGCCAGCAGTGGCCGGGACAGGGGCACTGAAGCTTTCTTT. Amino acid sequence: CASSGRDRGTEAFF.

This clone was seen more than once but under ten times. V usage is TRBV4-2 and J usage is TRBJ2-1; D might be TRBD1 (5 bases). The V end lost 1 base, the J end lost 12 bases, and 16 bases lay between the germline ends. The germline V gene has CDR1 LGHNA and CDR2 YNFKEQ. The CDR3 covers 14 residues. The chain's CDR3 is CASSQGVGHLGQFF. For the CDR3, the DNA is TGTGCCAGCAGCCAAGGGGTGGGGCACCTCGGGCAGTTCTTC.

V and J are TRBV20-1 and TRBJ2-7, with a tentative D call TRBD1 (6 bases). V was shortened by 5 bases and J by 4 bases, with 9 bases between the two germline ends. Germline loops: CDR1 DFQATT, CDR2 SNEGSKA (reference sequence). The CDR3 has 11 residues. The CDR3 region is CSAQTGYEQYF. The CDR3 region has the DNA TGCAGTGCTCAAACAGGGTACGAGCAGTACTTC.

The rearrangement joins TRBV7-9 to TRBJ2-3, with 8 bases matching TRBD1. Germline V gene lookup returns CDR1 SEHNR and CDR2 FQNEAQ (reference sequence). The junction had 11 bases not matched to a gene; V was cut back by 5 bases and J by 4 bases. The CDR3 spans 16 residues. The CDR3 region is CASSPRTGSWPDTQYF. The DNA for the CDR3 is TGTGCCAGCAGCCCGCGGACAGGGTCCTGGCCAGATACGCAGTATTTT.

V gene TRBV27 combines with J gene TRBJ2-7; D perhaps matches TRBD2 (6 bases). This CDR3 comprises 14 residues. Trimming stripped 1 base from V and 5 bases from J, with 12 bases between. Germline assignment: CDR1 MNHEY and CDR2 SMNVEV (reference sequence). The CDR3 coding sequence is TGTGCCAGCAGTTTATTGCGGGGTTTCGACGAGCAGTACTTC. Its protein product is CASSLLRGFDEQYF.

The V gene is TRBV6-6, the J gene TRBJ2-2; D gene unclear. Trimming took 9 bases from V and 2 from J, leaving 7 bases between them. The CDR3 runs to 12 residues. Germline CDR1 and CDR2: MNHNY and SVGAGI (reference sequence). The CDR3 DNA is TGTGCCAGTTCATCCAACACCGGGGAGCTGTTTTTT. Amino acids: CASSSNTGELFF.

The chain recombines TRBV7-9 with TRBJ1-5; possibly TRBD1 for D (6 bases). The CDR3 covers 14 residues. Trimming left V 2 bases short and J 7 bases short, with 12 bases between. The germline V gene encodes CDR1 SEHNR and CDR2 FQNEAQ (reference sequence). CDR3 sequence reads: CASSLMGAGQPQHF. CDR3 bases: TGTGCCAGCAGCTTAATGGGGGCTGGGCAGCCCCAGCATTTT.

The chain uses TRBV28 and TRBJ1-2; perhaps TRBD1 as D (5 bases). V was cut by 10 bases and J by 2 bases, with 11 bases left in between. CDR3 length: 12 residues. The germline gives CDR1 MDHEN, CDR2 SYDVKM. DNA for the CDR3: TGTGCCACGGTGGGACTGAACTATGGCTACACCTTC. Its translation: CATVGLNYGYTF.

The chain combines TRBV3-1 (or the pseudogene TRBV3-2) with TRBJ1-6; TRBD1 aligns across 7 bases. The CDR3 is made up of 16 amino acids. With 0 bases clipped from V and 7 bases from J, the junction kept 6 bases outside the gene matches. Per the germline V gene, CDR1 is LGHDT and CDR2 is YNNKEL (reference sequence). CDR3 amino acids: CASSQEGQVLNSPLHF. The CDR3 region has the DNA TGTGCCAGCAGCCAAGAAGGACAGGTGCTCAATTCACCCCTCCACTTT.